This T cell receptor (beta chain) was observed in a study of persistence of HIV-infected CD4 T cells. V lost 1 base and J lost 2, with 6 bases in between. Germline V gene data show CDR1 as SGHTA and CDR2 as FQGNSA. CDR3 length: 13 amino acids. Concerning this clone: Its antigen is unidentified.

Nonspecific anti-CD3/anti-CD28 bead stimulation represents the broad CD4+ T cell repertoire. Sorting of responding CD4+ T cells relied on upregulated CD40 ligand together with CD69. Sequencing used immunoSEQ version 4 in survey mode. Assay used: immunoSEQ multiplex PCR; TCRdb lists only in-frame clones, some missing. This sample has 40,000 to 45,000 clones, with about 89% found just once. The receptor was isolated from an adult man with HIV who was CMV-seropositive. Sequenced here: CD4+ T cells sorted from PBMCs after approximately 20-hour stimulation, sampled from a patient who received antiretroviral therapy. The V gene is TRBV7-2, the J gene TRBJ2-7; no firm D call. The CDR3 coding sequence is TGTGCCAGCAGCTTAGACAGAACCTACGAGCAGTACTTC. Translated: CASSLDRTYEQYF.